The 32 T cell receptor beta chains presented below share a single source sample, sequenced in a study of cytomegalovirus exposure and HLA in healthy donors. Primers for the PCR totalled 60 Vbeta and 13 Jbeta. Produced via immunoSEQ multiplex PCR; TCRdb's table is partial and in-frame only. Of about 190,000 clones in the sample, roughly 80% are singletons; the top ten hold 1.6%. Sequencing was done on a sample of PBMCs. The receptors here all came from a woman aged 18-29 years in good health and CMV-seronegative.

The J gene is TRBJ1-5, the V gene TRBV6-5; D unresolved. The CDR3 is 14 residues long. CDR1 is MNHEY, CDR2 SVGAGI, per germline. Trimming left V 6 bases short and J 6 bases short, with 15 bases between. CDR3 residues: CASSADGVAQPQHF. DNA for the CDR3: TGTGCCAGCAGCGCCGATGGCGTAGCTCAGCCCCAGCATTTT.

V is TRBV11-2 and J is TRBJ1-3, with 9 bases identical to TRBD1. This CDR3 is built from 17 residues. Germline V gene lookup returns CDR1 SGHAT and CDR2 FQNNGV. Trimming took 3 bases from V and 0 from J; bases not matched to a gene: 6. CDR3 amino acids: CASSFGTGRSSGNTIYF. The CDR3 DNA reads as TGTGCCAGCAGCTTTGGGACAGGGCGATCCTCTGGAAACACCATATATTTT.

This clone was found once. The rearrangement uses TRBV11-3 and TRBJ2-7; D may be TRBD2 (5 bases). CDR1 SGHNT and CDR2 YENEEA come from the germline V gene. Trimming removed 1 base at V and 0 bases at J, with 7 bases between. The CDR3 covers 14 residues. As DNA, the CDR3 is TGTGCCAGCAGCTTAGGCGGACTCTCCTACGAGCAGTACTTC. Its protein product is CASSLGGLSYEQYF.

This clone was seen once. The CDR3 bases are TGTGCCATCAGTGAGCAGGGTAACACTGAAGCTTTCTTT. Translated, it gives CAISEQGNTEAFF. This chain joins TRBV10-3 and TRBJ1-1, with D possibly being TRBD1 (5 bases). V lost 2 bases and J 2 bases, leaving 6 bases between the germline ends. Germline V lookup: CDR1 ENHRY, CDR2 SYGVKD. The CDR3 sequence is 13 residues long.

This sequence joins TRBV2 and TRBJ2-5; 7 bases fit TRBD1. The CDR3 extends over 15 amino acids. V gave up 5 bases and J gave up 5 bases; unmatched junction bases: 11. Germline lookup yields CDR1 SNHLY and CDR2 FYNNEI. CDR3: CASSKNRGGWETQYF. Here the CDR3 DNA reads TGTGCCAGCAGTAAAAACAGGGGCGGGTGGGAGACCCAGTACTTC.

This clone has more than one count but fewer than ten. The chain links TRBV29-1 to TRBJ2-7; TRBD1 matches 11 bases. The V segment lost 4 bases and the J segment 5 bases; nucleotides outside the gene matches: 10. The germline V gene has CDR1 SQVTM and CDR2 ANQGSEA. This CDR3 is 15 amino acids long. In DNA, the CDR3 is TGCAGCGTTGGGAGGTCTGGGACAGGGGGTAACGAGCAGTACTTC. Its protein product is CSVGRSGTGGNEQYF.

This clone was seen a single time. The gene calls are TRBV27 and TRBJ1-5; D might be TRBD1 (6 bases). V was cut by 5 bases and J by 7 bases, with 24 bases left in between. This CDR3 region has 17 residues. CDR1 and CDR2 (germline): MNHEY, SMNVEV (reference sequence). CDR3 DNA: TGTGCCAGCAGTCCAGATCGACAGGCCTTAGGGGACCAGCCCCAGCATTTT. It encodes CASSPDRQALGDQPQHF.

V and J are TRBV27 and TRBJ2-1, with TRBD2 identical over 8 bases. The CDR3 spans 14 residues. Looked up from germline, CDR1 is MNHEY and CDR2 is SMNVEV (reference sequence). V was pared by 4 bases and J by 9 bases, with 8 bases of the junction left unmatched. The CDR3 loop reads CASSSGPGGVEQFF. For the CDR3, the DNA is TGTGCCAGCAGTTCCGGGCCCGGGGGGGTTGAGCAGTTCTTC.

V usage is TRBV18 and J usage is TRBJ2-3; 12 nucleotides align to TRBD2. Germline lookup yields CDR1 KGHSH and CDR2 LQKENI. Trimming took 4 bases from V and 5 from J; bases not matched to a gene: 4. The CDR3 is 15 residues long. DNA for the CDR3: TGTGCCAGCTCACGACTAGCGGGAGTTGTAGATACGCAGTATTTT. Translated, it gives CASSRLAGVVDTQYF.

This clone occurred once. J is TRBJ2-3 and V is TRBV7-2; possibly TRBD2 for D (6 bases). The CDR3 consists of 13 residues. Trimming took off 5 bases at V and 6 bases at J, with 12 bases between the two ends. Germline CDR1 reads SGHTA; CDR2 reads FQGNSA. The CDR3 here is CASSLTSSDTQYF. Written as DNA, the CDR3 is TGTGCCAGCAGCCTCACTAGCTCCGATACGCAGTATTTT.

The rearrangement joins TRBV27 to TRBJ2-3; TRBD2 is a possible D gene (5 bases). V shed 6 bases and J shed 4 bases, with 20 bases lying between them. Germline CDR1 is MNHEY and CDR2 is SMNVEV (reference sequence). The CDR3 has 16 amino acids. DNA of the CDR3: TGTGCCAGCAGAGCGGTACTCACAAAAGCGCCAGATACGCAGTATTTT. The encoded protein is CASRAVLTKAPDTQYF.

The chain links TRBV15 to TRBJ2-6; D may be TRBD1 (5 bases). Germline V CDR1 and CDR2: LNHNV, YYDKDF (reference sequence). V was pared by 0 bases and J by 2 bases, with 8 bases between. The CDR3 has 16 amino acids. CDR3 region: CATSRDLGAGANVLTF. CDR3 sequence (DNA): TGTGCCACCAGCAGAGATTTAGGGGCTGGGGCCAACGTCCTGACTTTC.

The chain has TRBV6-1 and TRBJ1-6, with D uncertain. Germline-derived CDR1 and CDR2 are MNHNS and SASEGT. Trimming took off 0 bases at V and 15 bases at J, with 12 bases between the two ends. This CDR3 is built from 13 residues. The CDR3 DNA follows: TGTGCCAGCAGTGAAGCGCTTGGCAGCGGCCTCCACTTT. It is translated as CASSEALGSGLHF.

The chain links TRBV4-3 to TRBJ2-2; 8 bases are shared with TRBD2. Germline CDR1 is LGHNA and CDR2 is YSLEER. V was pared by 4 bases and J by 7 bases, with 5 bases of the junction left unmatched. This CDR3 is 14 amino acids long. The CDR3, as DNA: TGCGCCAGCAGCCCGACTAGCGTTGGCGGGGAGCTGTTTTTT. This codes for CASSPTSVGGELFF.

To note about this clone: Additional DNA sequences in this sample encode the identical CDR3. The chain recombines TRBV2 with TRBJ2-5; D is undetermined. This CDR3 comprises 13 residues. V was pared by 1 base and J by 2 bases, with 5 bases between. Germline values: CDR1 SNHLY, CDR2 FYNNEI. CDR3 nucleotide sequence: TGTGCCAGCAGTGAAGGGCAGCAAGAGACCCAGTACTTC. This gives the protein CASSEGQQETQYF.

This clone has a single count. The chain is built from TRBV28 and TRBJ1-1; no clear D. CDR1 and CDR2 from the germline V gene are MDHEN and SYDVKM. The V end lost 3 bases, the J end lost 8 bases, and 13 bases lay between the germline ends. The CDR3 contains 13 residues. The CDR3 spells CASSLRMEREAFF. CDR3 in DNA: TGTGCCAGCAGTTTGAGGATGGAGAGAGAAGCTTTCTTT. Supplemented by reference TRBV28 and TRBJ1-1, the full variable domain reads DVKVTQSSRYLVKRTGEKVFLECVQDMDHENMFWYRQDPGLGLRLIYFSYDVKMKEKGDIPEGYSVSREKKERFSLILESASTNQTSMYLCASSLRMEREAFFGQGTRLTVV.

With regard to this clone: Other DNA sequences in the same sample also yield this CDR3. The chain has TRBV5-1 and TRBJ2-1, with D perhaps matching TRBD1 (6 bases). This CDR3 is built from 15 residues. Trimming cost V 0 bases and J 4 bases, with 11 bases left between them. The V gene's germline CDR1 is SGHRS and CDR2 YFSETQ. The chain's CDR3 is CASSLGQGIYNEQFF. Written as DNA, the CDR3 is TGCGCCAGCAGCTTGGGGCAGGGGATATACAATGAGCAGTTCTTC.

J is TRBJ1-1 and V is TRBV10-2, with TRBD1 matching over 9 bases. CDR1 and CDR2 (germline): WSHSY, SAAADI. The V gene end was trimmed by 4 bases and the J gene end by 4 bases; junction bases not matched to a gene: 4. The CDR3 has 14 amino acids. CDR3 loop: CASSGGTGITEAFF. In nucleotides, the CDR3 is TGCGCCAGCAGTGGCGGGACAGGGATCACTGAAGCTTTCTTT.

This sequence joins TRBV6-5 and TRBJ2-7; possibly TRBD1 for D (5 bases). Looked up from germline, CDR1 is MNHEY and CDR2 is SVGAGI. V dropped 2 bases and J dropped 2 bases, with 10 bases sitting between them. There are 14 residues in the CDR3. DNA of the CDR3: TGTGCCAGCAGTTACAGGGGTTTCGCCTACGAGCAGTACTTC. Translated, it gives CASSYRGFAYEQYF.

The chain uses TRBV5-1 and TRBJ1-2; 9 nucleotides line up with TRBD1. The CDR3 extends over 15 amino acids. V lost 7 bases to trimming and J lost 3 bases; unmatched junction nucleotides: 10. Germline V gene sequence: CDR1 SGHRS, CDR2 YFSETQ. The CDR3 loop is CASADTGGGYYGYTF. CDR3 in DNA: TGCGCCAGCGCTGATACAGGGGGCGGATACTATGGCTACACCTTC.

CDR3 in amino acids: CASSTDSSRNQPQHF. DNA for the CDR3: TGTGCCAGCAGTACGGACAGTTCCCGCAATCAGCCCCAGCATTTT. This chain uses TRBV6-5 with TRBJ1-5; possibly TRBD1 for D (6 bases). The CDR3 covers 15 residues. With 5 bases removed from V and 2 bases from J, the gap between germline ends came to 13 bases. From germline, CDR1 is MNHEY and CDR2 SVGAGI.

This clone was seen just once. This rearrangement joins TRBV6-1 to TRBJ2-3, with D possibly matching TRBD2 (6 bases). Germline lookup yields CDR1 MNHNS and CDR2 SASEGT. The CDR3 runs to 15 residues. Trimming left V 6 bases short and J 0 bases short, with 13 bases between. CDR3 loop: CASSLAAASTDTQYF. In nucleotides, the CDR3 is TGTGCCAGCAGCTTAGCGGCGGCTAGCACAGATACGCAGTATTTT.

This sequence joins TRBV5-1 and TRBJ2-2; 8 bases match TRBD2. Germline CDR1 SGHRS, CDR2 YFSETQ. V dropped 4 bases and J dropped 5; count of bases not matched to a gene: 10. The CDR3 contains 16 residues. The CDR3 bases are TGCGCCAGCAGCCCCTCGGGAGGGGCGGGGACCGGGGAGCTGTTTTTT. Its protein is CASSPSGGAGTGELFF.

This sequence joins TRBV5-4 and TRBJ1-4; the D gene is possibly TRBD1 (6 bases). V gave up 4 bases and J gave up 6 bases, with 13 bases separating them. This CDR3 contains 14 residues. Germline loops: CDR1 SGHNT, CDR2 YYREEE (reference sequence). The CDR3 spells CASSQGQSDEKLFF. In DNA form, the CDR3 reads TGTGCCAGCAGCCAGGGACAATCGGATGAAAAACTGTTTTTT.

The chain combines TRBV13 with TRBJ2-3; no definite D call. Trimming shortened V by 0 bases and J by 4 bases, and 5 bases separated the two germline ends. There are 13 residues in the CDR3. In germline, CDR1 is PRHDT, CDR2 FYEKMQ (reference sequence). The CDR3 loop reads CASSLGVADTQYF. The CDR3 DNA reads as TGTGCCAGCAGCTTAGGGGTAGCAGATACGCAGTATTTT.

This rearrangement joins TRBV19 to TRBJ2-7, with 9 nucleotides matching TRBD1. V lost 1 base and J lost 2; bases outside the gene matches: 9. The CDR3 extends over 17 amino acids. CDR1 is LNHDA and CDR2 is SQIVND in the germline V gene (reference sequence). The CDR3: CASSIAGTGYSAYEQYF. In DNA form, the CDR3 reads TGTGCCAGTAGTATAGCCGGGACAGGGTATTCAGCCTACGAGCAGTACTTC.

The chain couples TRBV7-3 to TRBJ2-3; D remains unclear. CDR1 is SGHTA, CDR2 FQGTGA, per germline. CDR3 length: 14 residues. Trimming took off 3 bases at V and 4 bases at J, with 11 bases between the two ends. The CDR3 DNA sequence: TGTGCCAGCAGCTTGATGGCTAGAGCAGATACGCAGTATTTT. Translating it yields CASSLMARADTQYF.

The rearrangement uses TRBV9 and TRBJ2-1, with D possibly matching TRBD2 (6 bases). This CDR3 has 14 amino acids. V was trimmed by 4 bases and J by 8 bases, leaving 16 bases between them. CDR1 and CDR2 from the germline V gene are SGDLS and YYNGEE. In nucleotides, the CDR3 is TGTGCCAGCAGCCGACTAGGATACTTCGATGAGCAGTTCTTC. Translated, it gives CASSRLGYFDEQFF.

The CDR3 nucleotides read TGTGCCAGCAGTTCGACAGGGGGCGCGAATTCACCCCTCCACTTT. Translation gives CASSSTGGANSPLHF. The chain recombines TRBV27 with TRBJ1-6, with TRBD1 identical over 10 bases. There are 15 residues in the CDR3. The germline V gene has CDR1 MNHEY and CDR2 SMNVEV (reference sequence). V shed 4 bases, J shed 7 bases, and the junction held 4 bases outside the gene matches.

The chain carries TRBV5-1 and TRBJ1-4, with a possible D match to TRBD1 (5 bases). Trimming stripped 2 bases from V and 0 bases from J, with 11 bases between. This CDR3 is 16 amino acids long. Germline V gene lookup returns CDR1 SGHRS and CDR2 YFSETQ. CDR3 nucleotide sequence: TGCGCCAGCAGCTTTACAGGTTTTGCAACTAATGAAAAACTGTTTTTT. Protein product: CASSFTGFATNEKLFF.

V is TRBV18 and J is TRBJ2-3; 8 nucleotides line up with TRBD2. The V gene's germline CDR1 is KGHSH and CDR2 LQKENI. The CDR3 runs to 15 residues. V was pared by 4 bases and J by 1 base, with 4 bases of the junction left unmatched. The CDR3 here is CASSLSGVGTDTQYF. DNA of the CDR3: TGTGCCAGCTCACTTAGCGGGGTGGGCACAGATACGCAGTATTTT.

The J gene is TRBJ1-2, the V gene TRBV6-5, with TRBD1 matching 10 bases. V was clipped by 5 bases and J by 8 bases; unmatched bases: 8. In germline, CDR1 is MNHEY, CDR2 SVGAGI. The CDR3 covers 14 residues. The CDR3 DNA sequence: TGTGCCAGCAGTGAGAGACAGGGGGCACGGGGCTACACCTTC. Encoded protein: CASSERQGARGYTF.